This entry features one T cell receptor (beta chain) sequence. Its antigen remains undetermined. No much larger clone is present one base from it, and per-base qualities are unavailable. The data stem from a study of radiation and T cells in renal cell carcinoma (dated by TCRdb to the early 2020s). Background on the whole study: The samples were obtained from a clinical trial, where primary renal cell carcinomas were treated with 15 Gy stereotactic body radiation therapy and then removed by nephrectomy 4 weeks afterward. A total of around 50 samples underwent TCR beta sequencing, made up of 26 tumors and about 27 peripheral blood samples. In the approximately 58 samples combined, 4,016,671 unique CDR3 nucleotide sequences were found, encoding approximately 2,800,000 unique CDR3 amino acid sequences.

TCR beta libraries were generated from genomic DNA with the immunoSEQ kit, following the manufacturer's recommendations. For library preparation, a first multiplex PCR was performed with proprietary primers, followed by a second PCR in which unique barcodes were added, and bead cleanups were performed after each round. A positive control reaction and a negative control reaction, both provided in the kit, were run with every batch of samples. The final libraries underwent checking on an Agilent 4200 TapeStation D1000 ScreenTape, volumetric pooling, and quantification by qPCR. Sequencing ran on an Illumina NextSeq500 with a MidOutput 150-cycle cartridge, using 156 Read1 and 15 Index1 cycles with kit custom primers. The pooled library was loaded at roughly 1 pM with about 20% PhiX control spiked in. The paper's data handling went like this. The vendor-processed data were analyzed in R, and a clonotype was defined as all T cells that share the same CDR3 nucleotide sequence. For clone abundance analyses, frequencies were normalized to the 10,000 most abundant clones per sample. Public T cell clones, which averaged fewer than five per sample, were excluded before analysis. Tumor-enriched and baseline blood-enriched clonotypes were defined by at least a 32-fold difference in abundance between compartments. Clonotypes expanded or contracted between blood time points were identified with a beta-binomial differential abundance model. Similarity between tumor and blood repertoires was quantified using the Baroni-Urbani and Buser coefficient, and groups were compared with two-tailed Wilcoxon tests in R. Sourced from immuneACCESS, this table was stored by TCRdb with only in-frame sequences that have V and J called. A share of the clones is absent; for the studies checked, an unresolved V gene accounts for under half, and the remainder has no known explanation. V and J calls and clone size are copied from that table; D and trimming were computed from the DNA. Present in this sample are around 140,000 clones, about 87% of which were seen just once. The ten largest clones represent 3.5% to 5% of the sample.

Points the paper makes about the study in general: Blood repertoire dynamics were not followed beyond 4 weeks after treatment. Top tumor clonotypes rose in blood from baseline to 2 weeks post-radiation, then contracted by 4 weeks, suggesting transient expansion of tumor-resident clones. The single-armed trial design could not address effects of radiation dose or scheduling on the TCR repertoire. Because no pretreatment tumor biopsies were available, whether clonotypes were present in the tumor at baseline could not be determined.

The time point label for this specimen denotes: baseline pretreatment blood. This sample's treatment or condition label indicates: 15 Gy SBRT to primary tumor, nephrectomy 4 weeks later. Serial peripheral blood from radiation-treated patients was sampled at baseline, 2 weeks and 4 weeks after SBRT to track tumor-enriched clonotypes. Every patient's renal cell carcinoma showed clear cell pathology. Genomic DNA for TCR sequencing was prepared using the QIAamp DNA Blood Mini Kit (Qiagen). Only samples passing all quality control checks were included in the analyses. V is pared back by 9 bases and J by 3 bases, with 12 bases lying between the germline termini. The CDR3 runs 13 residues from the cysteine to the phenylalanine. Only the CDR3 part of the read is kept: 39 bases, read in frame from the first base. The CDR1 and CDR2 encoded by the germline V gene are SNHLY and FYNNEI.

The starting material was blood, obtained from a patient whose treatment included radiotherapy and nephrectomy. The clonotype comes from a woman in her 70s with renal cell carcinoma. The V gene is TRBV2 and the J gene is TRBJ2-4; TRBD1 is possibly the D segment (6 matching bases). The bases are TGTGCCAGTCTTAAGGGGGACAAAAACATTCAGTACTTC. It codes for CASLKGDKNIQYF.